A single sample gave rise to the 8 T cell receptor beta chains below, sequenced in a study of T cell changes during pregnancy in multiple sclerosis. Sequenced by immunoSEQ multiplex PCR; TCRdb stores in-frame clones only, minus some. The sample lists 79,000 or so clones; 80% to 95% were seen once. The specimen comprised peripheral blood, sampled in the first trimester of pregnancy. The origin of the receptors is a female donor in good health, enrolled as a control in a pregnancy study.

The CDR3 here is CASSKMDRDFLLITDGYTF. In DNA, the CDR3 is TGCGCCAGCAGCAAGATGGACAGGGATTTTTTGCTCATTACAGATGGCTACACCTTC. The chain links TRBV5-1 to TRBJ1-2, with 8 bases fitting TRBD1. The junction had 23 bases not matched to a gene; V was cut back by 4 bases and J by 6 bases. Germline V lookup: CDR1 SGHRS, CDR2 YFSETQ. CDR3 size: 19 residues.

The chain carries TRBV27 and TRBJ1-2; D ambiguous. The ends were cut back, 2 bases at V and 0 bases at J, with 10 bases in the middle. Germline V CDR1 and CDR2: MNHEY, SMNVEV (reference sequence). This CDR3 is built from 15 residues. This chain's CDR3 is CASSLSGDPNYGYTF. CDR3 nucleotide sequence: TGTGCCAGCAGTTTAAGTGGAGATCCTAACTATGGCTACACCTTC.

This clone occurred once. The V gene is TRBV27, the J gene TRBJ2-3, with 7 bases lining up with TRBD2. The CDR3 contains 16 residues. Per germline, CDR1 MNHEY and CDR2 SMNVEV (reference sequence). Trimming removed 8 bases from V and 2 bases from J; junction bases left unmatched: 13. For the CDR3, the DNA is TGTGCCAGCCGTCGTAAAGGCGGGGGATACACAGATACGCAGTATTTT. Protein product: CASRRKGGGYTDTQYF.

In nucleotides, the CDR3 is TGCGCCAGCAGCCAAGGAAGATTGGGACAGACAAACACTGAAGCTTTCTTT. This sequence encodes CASSQGRLGQTNTEAFF. This rearrangement joins TRBV4-1 to TRBJ1-1; TRBD1 aligns across 7 bases. The length of the CDR3 is 17 residues. Trimming cost V 1 base and J 2 bases; bases outside gene matches: 10. The germline CDR1 and CDR2 sequences are MGHRA and YSYEKL.

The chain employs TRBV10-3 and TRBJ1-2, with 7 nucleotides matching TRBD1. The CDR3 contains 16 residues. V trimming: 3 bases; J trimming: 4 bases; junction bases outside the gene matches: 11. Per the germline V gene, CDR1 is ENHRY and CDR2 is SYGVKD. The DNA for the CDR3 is TGTGCCATCAGTGATAAAGGGGGCGAATCTGGCTATGGCTACACCTTC. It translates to CAISDKGGESGYGYTF.

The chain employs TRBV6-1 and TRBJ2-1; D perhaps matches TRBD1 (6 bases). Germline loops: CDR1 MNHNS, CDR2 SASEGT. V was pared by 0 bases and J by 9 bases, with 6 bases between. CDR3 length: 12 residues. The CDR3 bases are TGTGCCAGCAGTGAAGCAGGGGGTGAGCAGTTCTTC. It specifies CASSEAGGEQFF.

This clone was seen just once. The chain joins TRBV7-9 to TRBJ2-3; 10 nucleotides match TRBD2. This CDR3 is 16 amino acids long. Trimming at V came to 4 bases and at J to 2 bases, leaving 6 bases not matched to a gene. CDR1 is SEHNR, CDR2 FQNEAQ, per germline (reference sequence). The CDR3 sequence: CASSSSSGGLTDTQYF. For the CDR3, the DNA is TGTGCCAGCAGCTCATCTAGCGGGGGACTCACAGATACGCAGTATTTT.

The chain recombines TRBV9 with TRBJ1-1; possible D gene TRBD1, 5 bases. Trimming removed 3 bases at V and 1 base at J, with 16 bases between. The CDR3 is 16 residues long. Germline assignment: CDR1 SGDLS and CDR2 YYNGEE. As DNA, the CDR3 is TGTGCCAGCAGCGCCCAGCGCGGGGGGAAGAACACTGAAGCTTTCTTT. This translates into CASSAQRGGKNTEAFF.